The 14 T cell receptor beta chains below come from one sample, sequenced in a study of identical twins. TCRdb processed the 5' RACE reads anew with MiXCR; each CDR3 protein has one entry. Among about 490,000 distinct CDR3 sequences listed, roughly 15% were seen once. These records were also assigned to another study, of yellow fever vaccine responses in identical twins.

Sequenced material: CD4+ T cells sorted from blood. These receptors originate from a woman aged 18-35 years in good health.

The chain carries TRBV7-2 and TRBJ2-5; TRBD2 matches 8 bases. The germline V gene has CDR1 SGHTA and CDR2 FQGNSA. V gave up 4 bases and J gave up 4 bases; unmatched junction bases: 11. The CDR3 is 16 amino acids. CDR3 DNA: TGTGCCAGCAGCTCCGGGACTAGGATTATTATAGAGACCCAGTACTTC. Its translation is CASSSGTRIIIETQYF.

The chain recombines TRBV4-1 with TRBJ2-7, with 8 nucleotides matching TRBD1. CDR1 MGHRA and CDR2 YSYEKL come from the germline V gene. CDR3 length: 16 amino acids. Trimming removed 2 bases from V and 3 bases from J; junction bases left unmatched: 9. For the CDR3, the DNA is TGCGCCAGCAGCCAATCTCCGGGACAGGTGTTCTACGAGCAGTACTTC. Translated, it gives CASSQSPGQVFYEQYF.

The chain couples TRBV21-1 to TRBJ2-5; TRBD2 is taken as the D call from the table, unchecked against the DNA. TRBV21-1 is a recognized pseudogene. This CDR3 has 16 residues. Written as DNA, the CDR3 is TGTGCCAGCAGCAAAGGGGGTAGCGGGGCCCAAGAGACCCAGTACTTC. Protein product: CASSKGGSGAQETQYF.

The J gene is TRBJ1-2, the V gene TRBV3-1; D gene unclear. This CDR3 is 14 amino acids long. With 3 bases removed from V and 2 bases from J, the gap between germline ends came to 10 bases. Germline CDR1 reads LGHDT; CDR2 reads YNNKEL (reference sequence). In DNA, the CDR3 is TGTGCCAGCAGCCAGTTTGTTCAGAACTATGGCTACACCTTC. As protein: CASSQFVQNYGYTF. The whole variable domain, remainder taken from reference TRBV3-1 and TRBJ1-2, is DTAVSQTPKYLVTQMGNDKSIKCEQNLGHDTMYWYKQDSKKFLKIMFSYNNKELIINETVPNRFSPKSPDKAHLNLHINSLELGDSAVYFCASSQFVQNYGYTFGSGTRLTVV.

The chain is built from TRBV28 and TRBJ2-5; D is undetermined. CDR3 length: 16 residues. V was trimmed by 2 bases and J by 0 bases, leaving 13 bases between them. Germline lookup yields CDR1 MDHEN and CDR2 SYDVKM. The CDR3 protein is CASSLALGPYQETQYF. CDR3 DNA: TGTGCCAGCAGTTTAGCTTTGGGTCCGTACCAAGAGACCCAGTACTTC.

CDR3 loop: CASSLGRVGYNEQFF. In DNA form, the CDR3 reads TGTGCCAGCAGTTTAGGACGGGTGGGTTACAATGAGCAGTTCTTC. The chain recombines TRBV7-3 with TRBJ2-1; no clear D. V gave up 6 bases and J gave up 4 bases, with 16 bases separating them. CDR1 and CDR2 (germline): SGHTA, FQGTGA. The CDR3 is made up of 15 amino acids.

The chain uses TRBV6-2 or TRBV6-3 and TRBJ2-7, with 7 bases lining up with TRBD1. After removal of 0 bases from V and 5 bases from J, the junction contained 4 bases not matched to a gene. Germline V gene sequence: CDR1 MNHEY, CDR2 SVGEGT. The CDR3 has 14 residues. The CDR3 DNA is TGTGCCAGCAGTTACTCCGACAGGGTTCACGAGCAGTACGTC. Protein product: CASSYSDRVHEQYV.

This sequence joins TRBV6-4 and TRBJ2-1, with TRBD2 matching over 13 bases. CDR1 and CDR2 from the germline V gene are MRHNA and SNTAGT. The CDR3 is 18 amino acids. V shed 7 bases and J 4 bases; nucleotides not matched to a gene: 13. The CDR3 DNA is TGTGCCAGCAAAACTAGCGGGAGGGCCCGAAGACCATACAATGAGCAGTTCTTC. It translates to CASKTSGRARRPYNEQFF.

The chain couples TRBV12-3 or TRBV12-4 to TRBJ2-7, with TRBD2 as a possible D gene (6 bases). The CDR3 sequence is 16 residues long. V was clipped by 5 bases and J by 5 bases, with 22 bases between them. The chain's CDR3 is CASSPGGSRARHEQYF. CDR3 bases: TGTGCCAGCAGTCCTGGGGGGAGCCGGGCTCGACACGAGCAGTACTTC.

This clonotype was seen a handful of times. This chain connects TRBV6-6 to TRBJ2-5, with D possibly TRBD2 on 6 matching bases. The germline V gene encodes CDR1 MNHNY and CDR2 SVGAGI (reference sequence). Trimming left V 0 bases short and J 4 bases short, with 6 bases between. This CDR3 has 13 residues. This CDR3 reads CASSYSRGETQYF. The DNA for the CDR3 is TGTGCCAGCAGTTACTCGCGGGGAGAGACCCAGTACTTC.

This clonotype was seen only a few times. The chain has TRBV20-1 and TRBJ2-4; 12 bases are a match to TRBD2. With V trimmed by 2 bases and J by 1 base, 3 bases remained unmatched. Germline values: CDR1 DFQATT, CDR2 SNEGSKA (reference sequence). The CDR3 length is 16 residues. CDR3 coding DNA: TGCAGTGCTAGACTAGCGGGGGGGCTGGCCAAAAACATTCAGTACTTC. Protein product: CSARLAGGLAKNIQYF.

The chain couples TRBV5-1 to TRBJ1-1; TRBD1 might be the D (6 bases). V was cut by 1 base and J by 0 bases, with 13 bases left in between. The CDR3 sequence is 16 residues long. Germline V CDR1 and CDR2: SGHRS, YFSETQ. The CDR3 region has the DNA TGCGCCAGCAGCTTGCGCAGGGGAGGTGTGAACACTGAAGCTTTCTTT. It codes for CASSLRRGGVNTEAFF.

This clonotype has only a few counts. The chain combines TRBV11-1 with TRBJ2-3; D perhaps matches TRBD2 (6 bases). Germline V gene sequence: CDR1 SGHAT, CDR2 FQDESV (reference sequence). The V and J ends lost 7 bases and 2 bases respectively, with 25 bases between them. The CDR3 has 18 residues. The CDR3 coding sequence is TGTGCCAGCACCAGCCTTACAACTCGAGGACTAAACACAGATACGCAGTATTTT. Encoded protein: CASTSLTTRGLNTDTQYF.

The chain uses TRBV12-3 or TRBV12-4 and TRBJ2-1; the match to TRBD2 covers 10 bases. V shed 6 bases and J 11 bases; nucleotides not matched to a gene: 4. The CDR3 runs 12 residues. CDR3 region: CASSGLAEQQFF. CDR3 in DNA: TGTGCCAGCAGCGGACTAGCGGAGCAGCAGTTCTTC.